The 5 T cell receptor beta chains below were found in one sample sequenced in a study of blood T cell repertoires in COVID-19 (dated by TCRdb to 2019 to 2021). Library preparation used the immunoSEQ multiplex PCR assay. In its TCRdb copy, this immuneACCESS table keeps in-frame sequences only and misses some clones. Where compared with another copy, unresolved V genes explain less than half of these, and the others have no known cause. The sample data list 40,000 to 50,000 clones, and nearly 90% of these were observed just once. The ten largest clones add up to around 4.7% of the sample. Material for sequencing was peripheral blood. The receptor source for this set is a man aged 55 to 70 with acute or convalescent COVID-19.

The chain links TRBV7-8 to TRBJ2-7; D remains unclear. Germline CDR1 reads SGHVS; CDR2 reads FQNEAQ. The CDR3 is made up of 13 amino acids. The V and J ends lost 3 bases and 4 bases respectively, with 10 bases between them. CDR3 DNA sequence: TGTGCCAGCAGCTTCTCTACTACGTACGAGCAGTACTTC. Its protein is CASSFSTTYEQYF.

The gene calls are TRBV3-1 (or the pseudogene TRBV3-2) and TRBJ1-1; tentative D call: TRBD1 (6 bases). Per germline, CDR1 LGHDT and CDR2 YNNKEL (reference sequence). CDR3 length: 13 amino acids. V gave up 5 bases and J gave up 5 bases, with 12 bases separating them. The CDR3 region is CASSGTSRTEAFF. For the CDR3, the DNA is TGTGCCAGCAGCGGGACAAGCAGGACTGAAGCTTTCTTT.

V gene TRBV7-8 combines with J gene TRBJ1-3; 8 nucleotides match TRBD1. Germline-derived CDR1 and CDR2 are SGHVS and FQNEAQ. V shed 4 bases, J shed 3 bases, and the junction held 11 bases outside the gene matches. The CDR3 spans 17 residues. CDR3 DNA sequence: TGTGCCAGCAGCTCGCGACCCAGGGGGCCCAATGGAAACACCATATATTTT. This translates into CASSSRPRGPNGNTIYF.

The V call is TRBV6-1, the J call TRBJ1-5; TRBD1 might be the D (5 bases). This CDR3 comprises 11 residues. Germline V lookup: CDR1 MNHNS, CDR2 SASEGT. V was shortened by 3 bases and J by 14 bases, with 11 bases between the two germline ends. The CDR3 sequence: CASSETEPEHF. In DNA form, the CDR3 reads TGTGCCAGCAGTGAGACAGAACCTGAGCATTTT.

CDR3 nucleotide sequence: TGTGCCTGGAGCCTATTTCCAACTAATGAAAAACTGTTTTTT. Its translation is CAWSLFPTNEKLFF. V gene TRBV30 combines with J gene TRBJ1-4; D remains unclear. The CDR3 extends over 14 amino acids. Germline-derived CDR1 and CDR2 are GTSNPN and SVGIG (reference sequence). V lost 3 bases and J 0 bases, leaving 8 bases between the germline ends.